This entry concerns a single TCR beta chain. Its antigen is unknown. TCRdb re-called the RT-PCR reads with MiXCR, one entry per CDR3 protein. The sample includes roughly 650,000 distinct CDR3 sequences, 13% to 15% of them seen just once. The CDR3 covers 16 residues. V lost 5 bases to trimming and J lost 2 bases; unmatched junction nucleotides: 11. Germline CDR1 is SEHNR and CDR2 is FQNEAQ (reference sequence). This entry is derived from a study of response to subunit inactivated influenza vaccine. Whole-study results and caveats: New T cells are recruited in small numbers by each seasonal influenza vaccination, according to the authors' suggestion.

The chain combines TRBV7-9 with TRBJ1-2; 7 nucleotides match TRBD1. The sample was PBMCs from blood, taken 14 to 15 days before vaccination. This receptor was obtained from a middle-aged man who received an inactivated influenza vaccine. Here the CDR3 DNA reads TGTGCCAGCAGCCAAGGGGGCACACAGGCGAACTATGGCTACACCTTC. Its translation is CASSQGGTQANYGYTF.